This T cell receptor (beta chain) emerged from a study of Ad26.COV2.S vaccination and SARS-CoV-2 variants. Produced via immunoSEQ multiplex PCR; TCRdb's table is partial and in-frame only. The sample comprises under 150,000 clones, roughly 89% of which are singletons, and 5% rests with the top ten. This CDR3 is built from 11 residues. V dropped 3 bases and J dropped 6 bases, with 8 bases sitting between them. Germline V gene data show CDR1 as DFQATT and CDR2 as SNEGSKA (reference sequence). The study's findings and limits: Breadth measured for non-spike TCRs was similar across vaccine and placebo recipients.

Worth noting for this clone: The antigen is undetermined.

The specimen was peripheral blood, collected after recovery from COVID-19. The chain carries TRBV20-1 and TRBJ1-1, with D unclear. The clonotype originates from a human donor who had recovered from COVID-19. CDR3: CSASDGAEAFF. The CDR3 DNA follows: TGCAGTGCTAGTGATGGAGCTGAAGCTTTCTTT.